Described below is a single T cell receptor beta chain sequence and its context. The sample's time point: peripheral blood 6 weeks after treatment start. Looked up from germline, CDR1 is SGHDT and CDR2 is YYEEEE. The CDR3 runs 15 residues. The V and J ends lost 4 bases and 6 bases, in that order; junction bases with no gene match: 10. The data originate from a study of PD-L1 blockade in urothelial cancer. TCRdb's table, derived via immunoSEQ multiplex PCR, lists solely in-frame clones and lacks some. The sample comprises about 130,000 clones, roughly 83% of which are singletons, and roughly 2.4% rests with the top ten.

The chain joins TRBV5-6 to TRBJ1-2, with TRBD1 matching 9 bases. The sample was PBMCs, taken around atezolizumab (anti-PD-L1) treatment. This receptor was taken from a man aged 50 to 60 with urothelial cancer. Here the CDR3 reads CASSPLGQGSDGYTF. The DNA of the CDR3 is TGTGCCAGCAGCCCCTTGGGACAGGGTTCCGATGGCTACACCTTC.